These T cell receptor beta chains were read from a single sample in a study of blood T cell repertoires in COVID-19. Method: immunoSEQ multiplex PCR; TCRdb's copy keeps in-frame clones and lacks some. This table has 250,000 to 300,000 clones, roughly 89% appearing once. The material sequenced was PBMCs or T cells enriched from blood (not recorded which). The receptors here all came from a woman between 55 and 75 years old who had recovered from COVID-19. Both conserved end residues are part of each CDR3. Each record gives: D gene, J gene, V gene, clone size, CDR3 DNA, CDR3 protein. D genes are given only for firm matches. Not every row has a clone size; where given, it reads once, few, many or a size class.

TRBD1,TRBJ1-2,TRBV28,NA,TGTGCCAGCAGCCCGGGACAGGGGGCCGGGGGCTACACCTTC,CASSPGQGAGGYTF
TRBD1,TRBJ1-2,TRBV7-9,NA,TGTGCCAGCAGCTTAGCGAACAGGGGAGGTGGCTACACCTTC,CASSLANRGGGYTF
TRBD2,TRBJ2-1,TRBV2,NA,TGTGCCAGCACCCTTGAAAGCGGGGACAATGAGCAGTTCTTC,CASTLESGDNEQFF
NA,TRBJ2-7,TRBV11-2,NA,TGTGCCAGCAGCTTAGTTGCCGGGACCTACGAGCAGTACTTC,CASSLVAGTYEQYF
TRBD2,TRBJ2-1,TRBV10-2,once,TGCGCCTCCCGGACTAGCGGGCCCTACAATGAGCAGTTCTTC,CASRTSGPYNEQFF
TRBD2,TRBJ2-1,TRBV5-1,NA,TGCGCCAGCAGCTGGAGGAACGGGACTAGGGCGGGGTACTACAATGAGCAGTTCTTC,CASSWRNGTRAGYYNEQFF
TRBD2,TRBJ2-7,TRBV11-2,NA,TGTGCCAGCAGCCAGGCCGGGACTAGAGAGTACGAGCAGTACTTC,CASSQAGTREYEQYF
NA,TRBJ2-5,TRBV5-1,once,TGCGCCAGCAGCTCTCAGGGTTCAGAGACCCAGTACTTC,CASSSQGSETQYF
NA,TRBJ1-2,TRBV14,NA,TGTGCCAGCAGCCAAGACCAGAGGGCCTATGGCTACACCTTC,CASSQDQRAYGYTF
NA,TRBJ1-2,TRBV7-3,NA,TGTGCCAGCAGCTTAACGGGGGCTGGTGGCTACACCTTC,CASSLTGAGGYTF
NA,TRBJ1-1,TRBV7-2,NA,TGTGCCAGCAGCTCACCCCGACAGGCGAACACTGAAGCTTTCTTT,CASSSPRQANTEAFF
NA,TRBJ2-1,TRBV7-7,NA,TGTGCTAGCAGCCGTAGCCCGGGGAATGAGCAGTTCTTC,CASSRSPGNEQFF
NA,TRBJ2-1,TRBV12-3/TRBV12-4,NA,TGTGCCAGCAGTTTTAATCGGCGGTATGAGCAGTTCTTC,CASSFNRRYEQFF
NA,TRBJ2-1,TRBV11-2,NA,TGTGCCAGCAGCTTAATCGGCGAGACCATCAGGTACAATGAGCAGTTCTTC,CASSLIGETIRYNEQFF
NA,TRBJ1-3,TRBV9,NA,TGTGCCAGCAGCGTAAATCTCGGACGGGGCTCTGGAAACACCATATATTTT,CASSVNLGRGSGNTIYF
NA,TRBJ2-1,TRBV7-6,NA,TGTGCCAGCAGCAATGGGGCAGGGTCGGTGAATGAGCAGTTCTTC,CASSNGAGSVNEQFF
NA,TRBJ2-1,TRBV9,NA,TGTGCCAGCAGCGTAAGCAACAATGAGCAGTTCTTC,CASSVSNNEQFF
NA,TRBJ2-2,TRBV28,NA,TGTGCCAGCCGCTCCGGGACAACGAACACCGGGGAGCTGTTTTTT,CASRSGTTNTGELFF
TRBD2,TRBJ2-2,TRBV9,NA,TGTGCCAGCAGCGCACAAATACTAGCGACCGGGGAGCTGTTTTTT,CASSAQILATGELFF
NA,TRBJ2-1,TRBV5-1,once,TGCGCCAGCAGCCCTGACAGATACAATGAGCAGTTCTTC,CASSPDRYNEQFF
TRBD1,TRBJ2-1,TRBV29-1,NA,TGCAGCGTTGAGCGGGACAGGTCCTACAATGAGCAGTTCTTC,CSVERDRSYNEQFF
TRBD2,TRBJ2-1,TRBV5-8,NA,TGTGCCAGCAGCGCGCGGACTAGCGGGGGGGTTAATGAGCAGTTCTTC,CASSARTSGGVNEQFF
NA,TRBJ1-5,TRBV11-2,NA,TGTGCCAGCAGCTTAGAACGGGGAGAGCCCCAGCATTTT,CASSLERGEPQHF
NA,TRBJ1-2,TRBV12-3/TRBV12-4,NA,TGTGCCAGCAGCCGAGGGACTTCGTATGGCTACACCTTC,CASSRGTSYGYTF
NA,TRBJ1-5,TRBV28,once,TGTGCCAGCAGTTTGGGCCGCGGGGGGAGTTATAGCAATCAGCCCCAGCATTTT,CASSLGRGGSYSNQPQHF
NA,TRBJ2-7,TRBV5-1,once,TGCGCCAGCAGCTTCCACTCTCAGGGAACCTACGAGCAGTACTTC,CASSFHSQGTYEQYF
NA,TRBJ2-7,TRBV5-3,NA,TGTGCCAGAAGCTTGGGAGGGGAGCAGTACTTC,CARSLGGEQYF
TRBD1,TRBJ2-1,TRBV7-2,NA,TGTGCCAGCAGCCCAGGAGGGACAGGGGGCAAAAATGAGCAGTTCTTC,CASSPGGTGGKNEQFF
TRBD1,TRBJ1-4,TRBV4-1,NA,TGCGCCAGCAGCCAAGATTTGGGGACAGGTTGGGAAAAACTGTTTTTT,CASSQDLGTGWEKLFF
NA,TRBJ1-5,TRBV12-3/TRBV12-4,NA,TGTGCCAGCAGTTTGGCGGAAATTCAGCCCCAGCATTTT,CASSLAEIQPQHF
NA,TRBJ2-1,TRBV18,NA,TGTGCCAGCTTACTCGGGAACAGCGGAACGGCGGGTGAGCAGTTCTTC,CASLLGNSGTAGEQFF
NA,TRBJ1-2,TRBV11-3,NA,TGTGCCAGCAGCTTAGGGCAGGGCTATGGCTACACCTTC,CASSLGQGYGYTF
TRBD2,TRBJ2-7,TRBV5-6,NA,TGTGCCAGCAGCGATCTAGCGGCGTCATCCTACGAGCAGTACTTC,CASSDLAASSYEQYF
TRBD1,TRBJ2-7,TRBV9,NA,TGTGCCAGCAGCTATCGACAGGGGACGGCCTACGAGCAGTACTTC,CASSYRQGTAYEQYF
TRBD2,TRBJ2-2,TRBV29-1,NA,TGCAGCGTTGTCACCGGGACTAGCGGCCCGAACACCGGGGAGCTGTTTTTT,CSVVTGTSGPNTGELFF
NA,TRBJ1-4,TRBV9,NA,TGTGCCAGCAGCGCTCAGACGACAGCCACTAATGAAAAACTGTTTTTT,CASSAQTTATNEKLFF
TRBD1,TRBJ1-5,TRBV27,NA,TGTGCCAGCAGCGGACAGGATGGATTTAGCAATCAGCCCCAGCATTTT,CASSGQDGFSNQPQHF
NA,TRBJ1-6,TRBV10-3,NA,TGTGCCATCAGTGAGCGACAGATCTATAATTCACCCCTCCACTTT,CAISERQIYNSPLHF
NA,TRBJ2-7,TRBV4-1,NA,TGCGCCAGCAGCCAAGACCTCTCTGGAGTCTACGAGCAGTACTTC,CASSQDLSGVYEQYF
TRBD2,TRBJ2-1,TRBV4-2,NA,TGTGCCAGCAGCCAAGGTGGCGGGACTAGCTACAATGAGCAGTTCTTC,CASSQGGGTSYNEQFF
NA,TRBJ2-5,TRBV28,NA,TGTGCCAGCAGTTTCGGACAGTCGGGGACCCAGTACTTC,CASSFGQSGTQYF
TRBD2,TRBJ2-7,TRBV11-3,NA,TGTGCCAGCAGCACATTAGCGGGTGAACCCTACGAGCAGTACTTC,CASSTLAGEPYEQYF
TRBD2,TRBJ2-1,TRBV6-1,NA,TGTGCCAGCAGTGAGGGTTCTAGCGGGAGGAATGAGCAGTTCTTC,CASSEGSSGRNEQFF
NA,TRBJ2-7,TRBV27,NA,TGTGCCAGCAGTTATGGACAGCAAGCCTACGAGCAGTACTTC,CASSYGQQAYEQYF
TRBD1,TRBJ1-1,TRBV20-1,NA,TGCAGTGCTCGTGGACAGGGAAGGGCTGAAGCTTTCTTT,CSARGQGRAEAFF
NA,TRBJ1-5,TRBV5-1,NA,TGCGCCAGCAGCTTGGTTCCGATACAGTATAGCAATCAGCCCCAGCATTTT,CASSLVPIQYSNQPQHF
TRBD1,TRBJ1-1,TRBV4-1,NA,TGCGCCAGCAGCCTGCCGGAGGGGGCAGAGACTGAAGCTTTCTTT,CASSLPEGAETEAFF
NA,TRBJ2-7,TRBV18,NA,TGTGCCAGCTCGGAGGATTACGAGCAGTACTTC,CASSEDYEQYF
NA,TRBJ2-7,TRBV2,few,TGTGCCAGCAGTGAGTGGCACTACGAGCAGTACTTC,CASSEWHYEQYF
TRBD1,TRBJ1-5,TRBV6-5,NA,TGTGCCAGCAGTTACTCAGGGGGCGGTCAGCCCCAGCATTTT,CASSYSGGGQPQHF
NA,TRBJ2-1,TRBV28,NA,TGTGCCAGCAGCCCTACAGATTCCTACAATGAGCAGTTCTTC,CASSPTDSYNEQFF
NA,TRBJ1-4,TRBV3-1/TRBV3-2,NA,TGTGCCAGCAGCCCCAGCGAGGATAATGAAAAACTGTTTTTT,CASSPSEDNEKLFF
NA,TRBJ2-1,TRBV7-4,NA,TGTGCCAGCAGCCCGGGGACTTACAATGAGCAGTTCTTC,CASSPGTYNEQFF
TRBD1,TRBJ1-1,TRBV19,NA,TGTGCCAGTATAGACAGGGGAGGAGGTGGGAACACTGAAGCTTTCTTT,CASIDRGGGGNTEAFF
NA,TRBJ2-1,TRBV5-1,NA,TGCGCCAGCAGCTCCCCCGGGAGCCACAATGAGCAGTTCTTC,CASSSPGSHNEQFF
TRBD2,TRBJ2-7,TRBV19,NA,TGTGCCAGTAGCGCCGTGGGCGGGAGGAATAACTACGAGCAGTACTTC,CASSAVGGRNNYEQYF
TRBD2,TRBJ2-5,TRBV7-9,NA,TGTGCCAGCAGCCCCTCACGGGGTCTAGCGGGAGGTTACCAAGAGACCCAGTACTTC,CASSPSRGLAGGYQETQYF
NA,TRBJ1-1,TRBV5-8,NA,TGTGCCAGCAGCGACTGGCAGGGGAACACTGAAGCTTTCTTT,CASSDWQGNTEAFF
NA,TRBJ2-7,TRBV28,NA,TGTGCCAGCAGTGGGCGCCAGGGTAACTACGAGCAGTACTTC,CASSGRQGNYEQYF
TRBD1,TRBJ1-6,TRBV19,NA,TGTGCCACCAGACAGGGGTTTAATTCACCCCTCCACTTT,CATRQGFNSPLHF